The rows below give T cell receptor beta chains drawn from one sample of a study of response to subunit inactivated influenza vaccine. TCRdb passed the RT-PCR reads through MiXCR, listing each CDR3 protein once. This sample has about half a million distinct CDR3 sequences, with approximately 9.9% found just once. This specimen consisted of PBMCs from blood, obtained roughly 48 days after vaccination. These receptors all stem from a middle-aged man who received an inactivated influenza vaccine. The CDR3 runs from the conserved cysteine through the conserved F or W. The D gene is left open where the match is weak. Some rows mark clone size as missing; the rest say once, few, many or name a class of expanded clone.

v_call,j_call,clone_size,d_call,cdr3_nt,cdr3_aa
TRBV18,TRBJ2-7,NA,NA,TGTGCCAGCTCATCGCCTACTAGCTCCGAGCAGTACTTC,CASSSPTSSEQYF
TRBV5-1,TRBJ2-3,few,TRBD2,TGCGCCAGCAACGAGGGGTTAGCGGGACTCACAGATACGCAGTATTTT,CASNEGLAGLTDTQYF
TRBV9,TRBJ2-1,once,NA,TGTGCCAGCAGCGTAGTAGGGGGACTTTCCTACAATGAGCAGTTCTTC,CASSVVGGLSYNEQFF
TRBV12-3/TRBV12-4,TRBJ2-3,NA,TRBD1,TGTGCCAGCAGCTCCCTCTTCGGACAGGGGGGACCAGATACGCAGTATTTT,CASSSLFGQGGPDTQYF
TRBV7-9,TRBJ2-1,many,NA,TGTGCCAGCAGCTTAGCGGGCCGATACAATGAGCAGTTCTTC,CASSLAGRYNEQFF
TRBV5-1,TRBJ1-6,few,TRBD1,TGCGCCAGCAGCCAAGACAGGGGAGTCAATTCACCCCTCCACTTT,CASSQDRGVNSPLHF
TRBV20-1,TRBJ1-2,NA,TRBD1,TGCAGTGCTAGAGGAGGGGGCGTGTATGGCTACACCTTC,CSARGGGVYGYTF
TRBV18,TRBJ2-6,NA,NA,TGTGCCAGCTCACCACCCCACATTGGGGCCAACGTCCTGACTTTC,CASSPPHIGANVLTF
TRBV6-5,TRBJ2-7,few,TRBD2,TGTGCCAGCAGTTACGCTACTAGCGGGGCCTACGAGCAGTACTTC,CASSYATSGAYEQYF
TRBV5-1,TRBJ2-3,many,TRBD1,TGCGCCAGCAGCTTGCTAACAGGGGAGACAGATACGCAGTATTTT,CASSLLTGETDTQYF
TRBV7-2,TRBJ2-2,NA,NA,TGTGCCAGCAGCTTACACTCAGCGACCGCGAACACCGGGGAGCTGTTTTTT,CASSLHSATANTGELFF
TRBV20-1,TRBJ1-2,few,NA,TGCAGTGCTAGAGTTGCCGAGAACTATGGCTACACCTTC,CSARVAENYGYTF
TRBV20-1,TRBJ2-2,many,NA,TGCAGTGCTAGGGACGGGAACACCGGGGAGCTGTTTTTT,CSARDGNTGELFF
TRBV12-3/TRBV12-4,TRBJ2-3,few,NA,TGTGCCAGCAGCTTACTTGAAACCCTTAATACGCAGTATTTT,CASSLLETLNTQYF
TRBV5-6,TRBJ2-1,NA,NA,TGTGCCAGCAGCTTCTGGGGGACTGAGCAGTTCTTC,CASSFWGTEQFF
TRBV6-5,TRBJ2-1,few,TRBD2,TGTGCCAGCAGTTACTCTAGCGGGAGCGCCAATGAGCAGTTCTTC,CASSYSSGSANEQFF
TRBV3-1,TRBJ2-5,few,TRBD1,TGTGCCAGCAGCCAACAGGGGGCTGGAGAGACCCAGTACTTC,CASSQQGAGETQYF
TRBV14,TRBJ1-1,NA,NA,TGTGCCAGCAGCCGATCCCCGCGTGGGACTGAAGCTTTCTTT,CASSRSPRGTEAFF
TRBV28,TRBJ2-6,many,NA,TGTGCCAGCAGTCGGCCCTCTGGGGCCAACGTCCTGACTTTC,CASSRPSGANVLTF
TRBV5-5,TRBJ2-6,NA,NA,TGTGCCAGCAGCCGGGCAGGGCTATATGGGGCCAACGTCCTGACTTTC,CASSRAGLYGANVLTF
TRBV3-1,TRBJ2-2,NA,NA,TGTGCCAGCAGCCAACCCCACACCGGGGAGCTGTTTTTT,CASSQPHTGELFF
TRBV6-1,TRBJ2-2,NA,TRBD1,TGTGCCAGCACCCACGGGGACAGGGGGCGCGGGACCGGGGAGCTGTTTTTT,CASTHGDRGRGTGELFF
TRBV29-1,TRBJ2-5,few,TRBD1,TGCAGCGTTGAAGACCCCCGACACCCAGGGGGCCAGTACTTC,CSVEDPRHPGGQYF
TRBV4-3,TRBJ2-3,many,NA,TGCGCCAGCAGCCAGACCGGGACTAGCACAGATACGCAGTATTTT,CASSQTGTSTDTQYF
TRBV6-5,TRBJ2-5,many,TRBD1,TGTGCCAGCAGTTGGACAGGGGACGGACAAGAGACCCAGTACTTC,CASSWTGDGQETQYF
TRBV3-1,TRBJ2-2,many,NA,TGTGCCAGCAGCCAAGCTCCCGGGGAGCTGTTTTTT,CASSQAPGELFF
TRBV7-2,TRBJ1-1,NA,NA,TGTGCCAGCAGCTTAGTAAAGGGAGTGAACACTGAAGCTTTCTTT,CASSLVKGVNTEAFF
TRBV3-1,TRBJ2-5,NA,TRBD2,TGTGCCAGCAGCCGGAGACTAGCGCGTCAAGAGACCCAGTACTTC,CASSRRLARQETQYF
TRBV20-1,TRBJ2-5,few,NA,TGCAGTGCTAGAGATGTTTCGGGTAGCTGGGCCCAGTACTTC,CSARDVSGSWAQYF
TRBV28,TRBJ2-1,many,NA,TGTGCCAGCAGTTTTCTGGACTTCCGTCTTCTTGACAATGAGCAGTTCTTC,CASSFLDFRLLDNEQFF
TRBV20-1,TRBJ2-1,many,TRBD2,TGCAGTAAGAAGGCTAGCGGGGGGTATGGTGAGCAGTTCTTC,CSKKASGGYGEQFF
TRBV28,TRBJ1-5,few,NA,TGTGCCAGCAGTTTATTCAGTGGTTATAGCAATCAGCCCCAGCATTTT,CASSLFSGYSNQPQHF
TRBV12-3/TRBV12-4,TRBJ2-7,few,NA,TGTGCCAGTTCCTCCACCACCACCTACGAGCAGTACTTC,CASSSTTTYEQYF
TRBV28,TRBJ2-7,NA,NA,TGTGCCAGCAGTGGGGATTTATTGAGGGAGCAGTACTTC,CASSGDLLREQYF
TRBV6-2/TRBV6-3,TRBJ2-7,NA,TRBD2,TGTGCCAGCAGGGACTGGCGGGAGTCCTACGAGCAGTACTTC,CASRDWRESYEQYF
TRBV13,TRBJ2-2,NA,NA,TGTGCCAGCAGCACTACCGGGGGATTCGCGAACACCGGGGAGCTGTTTTTT,CASSTTGGFANTGELFF
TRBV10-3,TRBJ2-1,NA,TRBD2,TGTGCCATCAGTGAGCCGGGACTAGCTGACAATGAGCAGTTCTTC,CAISEPGLADNEQFF
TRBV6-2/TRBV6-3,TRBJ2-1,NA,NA,TGTGCCAGCAGTACCCTCCGGACCCGCCTAGCAGATGAGCAGTTCTTC,CASSTLRTRLADEQFF
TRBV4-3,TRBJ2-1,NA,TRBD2,TGCGCCAGCAGCCAAGATTTGGGGACTAGATACAATGAGCAGTTCTTC,CASSQDLGTRYNEQFF
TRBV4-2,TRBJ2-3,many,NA,TGTGCCAGCAGCCAAGATAAGGGTGGGGTCTCGGATACGCAGTATTTT,CASSQDKGGVSDTQYF
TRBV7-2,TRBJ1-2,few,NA,TGTGCCAGCAGCTTGTCCGACGGATTTTATGGCTACACCTTC,CASSLSDGFYGYTF
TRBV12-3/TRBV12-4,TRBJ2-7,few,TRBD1,TGTGCCAGCAGCTTACGACAGGGGGGTCACGAGCAGTACTTC,CASSLRQGGHEQYF
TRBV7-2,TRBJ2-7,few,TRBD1,TGTGCCAGCAGCTCCGGGACAGCCGGAACCTACGAGCAGTACTTC,CASSSGTAGTYEQYF
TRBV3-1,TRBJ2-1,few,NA,TGTGCCAGCAGTCGCCGGACGGGCAATGAGCAGTTCTTC,CASSRRTGNEQFF
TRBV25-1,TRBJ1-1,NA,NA,TGTGCCAGCAGTGACTGGGGGACGGGGAGCAACACTGAAGCTTTCTTT,CASSDWGTGSNTEAFF
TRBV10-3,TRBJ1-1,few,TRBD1,TGTGCCATCAGTGAGGGGACAGGGTGGAACACTGAAGCTTTCTTT,CAISEGTGWNTEAFF
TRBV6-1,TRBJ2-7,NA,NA,TGTGCCTTGGGGGAGGCCGTATACTCCTACGAGCAGTACTTC,CALGEAVYSYEQYF
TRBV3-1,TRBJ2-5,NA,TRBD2,TGTGCCAGTCTAGCGGGGGATCAAGAGACCCAGTACTTC,CASLAGDQETQYF
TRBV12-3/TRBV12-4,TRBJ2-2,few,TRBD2,TGTGCTAGCAGTTATAGCGGGAGCACCGGGGAGCTGTTTTTT,CASSYSGSTGELFF
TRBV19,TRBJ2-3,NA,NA,TGTGCCAGTAGTATAATCGGGACGGTGGCAGATACGCAGTATTTT,CASSIIGTVADTQYF
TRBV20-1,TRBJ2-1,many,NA,TGCAGTGCTAGACCAGCGGTGAGGGTCAATGAGCAGTTCTTC,CSARPAVRVNEQFF
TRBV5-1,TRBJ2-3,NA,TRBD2,TGCGCCAGCAGCGGCAGCGGGGACCGCACAGATACGCAGTATTTT,CASSGSGDRTDTQYF
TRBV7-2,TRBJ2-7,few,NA,TGTGCCGCCGGAAGCGGGCGTTCCTACGAGCAGTACTTC,CAAGSGRSYEQYF